Described below is a single T cell receptor (beta chain) sequence and its context. Its antigen is not identified. Cells defined as naive were viable CD3+CD4+ or CD3+CD8+ and CCR7+CD45RA+CD45RO-CD95-CD27+CD28+. Data came from immunoSEQ multiplex PCR; TCRdb stores just in-frame clones and leaves some out. The data show roughly 21,000 clones, approximately 98% seen once. The data stem from a study of T cells after posttransplantation cyclophosphamide. The study's findings and limits: After PTCy, TRB diversity resembled that of CNI/methotrexate controls. Later post-transplant blood repertoires were often dominated by donor CD8+ memory clones.

Input material: naive CD8+ T cells sorted from PBMCs. The sequence came from a man aged 40-49 years in good health, CMV-negative, and a related stem cell transplant donor.

The CDR3 DNA reads as TGTGCCAGCAGTTTATCGTTGGGAGGGTTCTACGAGCAGTACTTC. Its translation: CASSLSLGGFYEQYF. The chain joins TRBV27 to TRBJ2-7; the match to TRBD2 covers 7 bases. V lost 0 bases, J lost 3 bases, and 5 bases stayed unmatched. The CDR3 loop spans 15 amino acids. The germline CDR1 and CDR2 sequences are MNHEY and SMNVEV (reference sequence).